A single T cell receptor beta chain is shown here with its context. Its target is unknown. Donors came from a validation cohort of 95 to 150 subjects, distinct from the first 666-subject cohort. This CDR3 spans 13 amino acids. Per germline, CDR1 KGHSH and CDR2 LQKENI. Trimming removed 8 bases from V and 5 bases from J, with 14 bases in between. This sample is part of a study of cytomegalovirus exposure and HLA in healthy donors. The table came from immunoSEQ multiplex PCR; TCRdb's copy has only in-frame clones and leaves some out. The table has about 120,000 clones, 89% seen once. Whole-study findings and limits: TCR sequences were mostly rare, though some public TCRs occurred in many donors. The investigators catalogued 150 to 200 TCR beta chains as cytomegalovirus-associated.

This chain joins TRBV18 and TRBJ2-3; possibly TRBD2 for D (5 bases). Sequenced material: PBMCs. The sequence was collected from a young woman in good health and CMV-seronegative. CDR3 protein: CASLRGQEDTQYF. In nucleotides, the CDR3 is TGTGCCAGCCTCCGGGGTCAGGAAGATACGCAGTATTTT.